Each of the 9 T cell receptor beta chains below was sequenced from the same sample in a study of human T cells and chemical hapten exposure. MiXCR, applied by TCRdb to the RACE reads, yields one record per CDR3 protein. The sample contains around 360,000 distinct CDR3 sequences, about 6.9% of which appear only once. This sample's time point: patch test 2, 6 weeks after DPC sensitization. The treatment is: therapeutic diphenylcyclopropenone sensitization with weekly scalp DPC. The sample in question was whole blood, obtained in connection with sensitization to the hapten diphenylcyclopropenone (DPC). These receptors came from a woman between 18 and 29 years old with alopecia areata. Some clones in this sample may be carry-over from other donors' samples.

This rearrangement joins TRBV12-3 or TRBV12-4 to TRBJ2-5; 14 bases align to TRBD2. After removal of 5 bases from V and 4 bases from J, the junction contained 3 bases not matched to a gene. The CDR3 runs 15 residues. As DNA, the CDR3 is TGTGCCAGCAGTACCGGACTAGCGGGGGGAGAGACCCAGTACTTC. Encoded protein: CASSTGLAGGETQYF.

V gene TRBV12-3 or TRBV12-4 combines with J gene TRBJ2-5; a possible D gene is TRBD1 (5 bases). V lost 3 bases and J lost 5, with 10 bases in between. The length of the CDR3 is 13 residues. CDR3 sequence: CASSFSGMETQYF. The CDR3 region has the DNA TGTGCCAGCAGTTTTTCAGGGATGGAGACCCAGTACTTC.

This clonotype showed up just a few times. CDR3 in amino acids: CASPAGQSGDTQYF. The CDR3 nucleotides read TGTGCCAGCCCAGCGGGGCAGTCAGGGGATACGCAGTATTTT. The V call is TRBV2, the J call TRBJ2-3; 7 bases match TRBD2. Germline lookup yields CDR1 SNHLY and CDR2 FYNNEI. This CDR3 is 14 amino acids long. Trimming at V came to 8 bases and at J to 6 bases, leaving 11 bases not matched to a gene.

This clonotype was recorded many times. This rearrangement joins TRBV12-3 or TRBV12-4 to TRBJ1-1, with D unresolved. The CDR3 length is 15 residues. Trimming cost V 1 base and J 2 bases, with 11 bases left between them. The CDR3 here is CASSLGAAGNTEAFF. The CDR3 region has the DNA TGTGCCAGCAGTTTAGGGGCAGCGGGTAACACTGAAGCTTTCTTT.

This clonotype was recorded many times. This chain uses TRBV4-2 with TRBJ1-4; D gene ambiguous. Germline V gene sequence: CDR1 LGHNA, CDR2 YNFKEQ. This CDR3 has 16 residues. Trimming stripped 0 bases from V and 7 bases from J, with 15 bases between. The CDR3 loop reads CASSQEAERVVEKLFF. The CDR3 DNA is TGTGCCAGCAGCCAAGAGGCGGAACGCGTGGTTGAAAAACTGTTTTTT.

This clonotype was counted only a few times. The chain employs TRBV20-1 and TRBJ2-1; 8 positions agree with TRBD2. The CDR3 spans 15 residues. CDR1 and CDR2 (germline): DFQATT, SNEGSKA (reference sequence). V was pared by 3 bases and J by 5 bases, with 9 bases of the junction left unmatched. The CDR3 coding sequence is TGCAGTGCTAGGTCGGGGGGGCCGGTAAACAATGAGCAGTTCTTC. Translated: CSARSGGPVNNEQFF.

This clonotype was picked up a small number of times. The chain joins TRBV12-3 or TRBV12-4 to TRBJ2-1; D possibly corresponds to TRBD2 (6 bases). This CDR3 region has 13 residues. Trimming removed 6 bases at V and 8 bases at J, with 14 bases between. CDR3 nucleotide sequence: TGTGCCAGCAGCGGAGGGGACTTCCATGAGCAGTTCTTC. It yields the protein CASSGGDFHEQFF.

This clonotype has just a few counts. The chain uses TRBV29-1 and TRBJ1-1, with no clear D. V was pared by 2 bases and J by 0 bases, with 7 bases between. The CDR3 consists of 13 residues. The germline V gene encodes CDR1 SQVTM and CDR2 ANQGSEA. The CDR3 nucleotides read TGCAGCGTTGAACCGCGTCTGAACACTGAAGCTTTCTTT. As protein: CSVEPRLNTEAFF.

The chain employs TRBV7-2 and TRBJ2-7, with D uncertain. Germline CDR1 is SGHTA and CDR2 is FQGNSA. The germline V and J ends were trimmed by 4 bases and 3 bases, with 25 bases remaining between them. The CDR3 has 18 amino acids. This chain's CDR3 is CASSSLVATERIGYEQYF. In nucleotides, the CDR3 is TGTGCCAGCAGCTCGTTAGTAGCTACCGAACGAATAGGCTACGAGCAGTACTTC.